Below are 6 T cell receptor beta chains sequenced from a single sample in a study of blood T cell repertoires in COVID-19. Profiling relied on immunoSEQ multiplex PCR, and the TCRdb table lists in-frame clones only, not all of them. The sample records tens of thousands of clones, 70% to 85% being singletons. Material: peripheral blood. Every receptor here comes from a man in his forties or fifties with active COVID-19.

The V call is TRBV5-1, the J call TRBJ1-4, with 9 bases fitting TRBD1. The J segment lost 8 bases and the V segment lost 0 bases, leaving 5 bases of the junction unmatched. There are 15 residues in the CDR3. Germline CDR1 and CDR2: SGHRS and YFSETQ. CDR3: CASSLGGTGNEKLFF. The CDR3 nucleotides are TGCGCCAGCAGCTTGGGAGGGACAGGGAACGAAAAACTGTTTTTT.

The chain joins TRBV6-5 to TRBJ2-5; D is ambiguous. The V gene lost 0 bases and the J gene lost 4 bases, with 12 bases spanning the gap. Per the germline V gene, CDR1 is MNHEY and CDR2 is SVGAGI. The CDR3 is made up of 15 amino acids. The CDR3 here is CASSYSVALVETQYF. The CDR3 nucleotides read TGTGCCAGCAGTTACTCGGTCGCGTTGGTAGAGACCCAGTACTTC.

J is TRBJ1-5 and V is TRBV7-2; weak D call: TRBD1 (6 bases). CDR3 length: 15 amino acids. CDR1 SGHTA and CDR2 FQGNSA come from the germline V gene. With 5 bases removed from V and 0 bases from J, the gap between germline ends came to 11 bases. The chain's CDR3 is CASSQGINSNQPQHF. The CDR3 nucleotides are TGTGCCAGCAGCCAGGGGATCAATAGCAATCAGCCCCAGCATTTT.

This clone was seen just once. The CDR3 loop is CASSPQGAQETQYF. The CDR3 DNA sequence: TGTGCCAGCTCACCACAGGGGGCGCAGGAGACCCAGTACTTC. The gene calls are TRBV18 and TRBJ2-5; 7 nucleotides line up with TRBD1. Germline CDR1 KGHSH, CDR2 LQKENI. J was trimmed by 5 bases and V by 1 base; bases with no gene match: 4. The CDR3 runs 14 residues.

The chain couples TRBV5-5 to TRBJ2-2; TRBD1 matches at 7 bases. Unmatched junction bases numbered 18, after V lost 4 bases and J lost 6 bases. The CDR3 extends over 18 amino acids. The germline V gene has CDR1 SGHKS and CDR2 YYEKEE (reference sequence). The CDR3 loop is CASSVPLTGARMAGELFF. The CDR3 DNA reads as TGTGCCAGCAGCGTGCCCCTCACAGGGGCGCGTATGGCCGGGGAGCTGTTTTTT.

The rearrangement uses TRBV20-1 and TRBJ2-7; D possibly corresponds to TRBD2 (5 bases). The CDR3 extends over 11 amino acids. Trimming took off 3 bases at V and 3 bases at J, with 6 bases between the two ends. CDR1 and CDR2 (germline): DFQATT, SNEGSKA (reference sequence). The CDR3 spells CSASGDYEQYF. The CDR3, as DNA: TGCAGTGCTAGCGGGGACTACGAGCAGTACTTC.